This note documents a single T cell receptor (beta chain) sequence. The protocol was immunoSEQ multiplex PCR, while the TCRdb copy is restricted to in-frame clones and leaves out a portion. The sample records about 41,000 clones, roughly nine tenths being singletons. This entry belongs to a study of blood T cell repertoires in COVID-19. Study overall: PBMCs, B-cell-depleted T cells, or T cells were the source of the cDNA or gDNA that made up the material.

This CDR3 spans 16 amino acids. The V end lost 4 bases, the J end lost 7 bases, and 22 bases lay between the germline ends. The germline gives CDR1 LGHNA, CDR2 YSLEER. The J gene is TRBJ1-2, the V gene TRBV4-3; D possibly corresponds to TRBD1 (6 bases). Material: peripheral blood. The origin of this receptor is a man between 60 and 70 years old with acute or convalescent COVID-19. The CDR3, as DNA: TGCGCCAGCAGCCCGAAATTACACAGGGTGGACGTTGGCTACACCTTC. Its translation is CASSPKLHRVDVGYTF.